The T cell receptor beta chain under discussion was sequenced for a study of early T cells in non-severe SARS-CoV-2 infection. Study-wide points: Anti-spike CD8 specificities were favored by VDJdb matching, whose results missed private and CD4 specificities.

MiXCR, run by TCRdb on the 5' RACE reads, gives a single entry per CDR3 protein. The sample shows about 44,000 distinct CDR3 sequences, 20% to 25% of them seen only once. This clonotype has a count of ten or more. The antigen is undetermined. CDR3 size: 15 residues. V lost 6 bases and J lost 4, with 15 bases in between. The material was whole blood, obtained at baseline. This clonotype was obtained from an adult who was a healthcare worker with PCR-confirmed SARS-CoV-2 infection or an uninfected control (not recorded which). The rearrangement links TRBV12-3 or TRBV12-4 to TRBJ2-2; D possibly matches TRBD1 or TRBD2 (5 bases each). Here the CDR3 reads CASSLFGGTTGELFF. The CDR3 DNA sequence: TGTGCCAGCAGCCTGTTTGGGGGTACCACCGGGGAGCTGTTTTTT.